These T cell receptor beta chains were read from a single sample in a study of T cell responses to AZD1222 COVID-19 vaccine. Generated by immunoSEQ multiplex PCR, the TCRdb table keeps only in-frame clones and is missing some. This sample yields 150,000 to 200,000 clones, of which 80% to 95% are seen a single time; 2.3% belongs to the top ten. Material: peripheral blood, obtained on day 0 of AZD1222 vaccination. Receptors originate from an adult in good health. Each CDR3 is given without its conserved first and last residue. Only some rows state a clone size, as once, few, many or a class for expanded clones.

size | J | V | CDR3
NA | TRBJ1-1 | TRBV7-2 | ASRRQGDTEAF
NA | TRBJ2-3 | TRBV4-2 | ASSQEGSGGALTDTQY
NA | TRBJ2-1 | TRBV12-3/TRBV12-4 | ASSLANNEQF
few | TRBJ1-5 | TRBV4-1 | ASSQIVYINQPQH
NA | TRBJ2-1 | TRBV5-4 | ASSSGRLLNNEQF
NA | TRBJ2-6 | TRBV2 | ASNEGGFGANVLT
NA | TRBJ1-4 | TRBV20-1 | SAPTNEKLF
NA | TRBJ2-7 | TRBV7-2 | ASSLAQGTYEQY
NA | TRBJ2-7 | TRBV11-3 | ASSQGQGGSYEQY
few | TRBJ1-1 | TRBV29-1 | SVARTPNTEAF
NA | TRBJ1-5 | TRBV18 | ASSPDRVQPQH
NA | TRBJ2-1 | TRBV5-3 | ARSSASGTHNEQF
NA | TRBJ2-3 | TRBV7-2 | ASSLDAWAGSTDTQY
NA | TRBJ1-1 | TRBV5-1 | ASSLEGTNTEAF
NA | TRBJ1-1 | TRBV5-1 | ASSLQGDTEAF
NA | TRBJ2-2 | TRBV7-9 | ASPGWANTGELF
NA | TRBJ1-3 | TRBV21-1 | ASSKAAQQLPGNTIY
NA | TRBJ2-1 | TRBV6-2/TRBV6-3 | ASSSPFSGGLYNEQF
once | TRBJ2-7 | TRBV5-4 | ASSSMDRPYEQY
NA | TRBJ1-2 | TRBV29-1 | SVEGRDYGYT
NA | TRBJ2-7 | TRBV19 | ASSPGQRSYEQY
few | TRBJ2-7 | TRBV28 | ASSSGGTAEQY
NA | TRBJ1-4 | TRBV7-8 | ASSLKTGGGEKLF
NA | TRBJ1-1 | TRBV18 | ASSPLEGTGTEAF
NA | TRBJ2-7 | TRBV5-1 | ASSSGQGLDEQY
NA | TRBJ1-5 | TRBV5-6 | ASSLGSWQPQH
NA | TRBJ1-1 | TRBV9 | ASSETGNTEAF